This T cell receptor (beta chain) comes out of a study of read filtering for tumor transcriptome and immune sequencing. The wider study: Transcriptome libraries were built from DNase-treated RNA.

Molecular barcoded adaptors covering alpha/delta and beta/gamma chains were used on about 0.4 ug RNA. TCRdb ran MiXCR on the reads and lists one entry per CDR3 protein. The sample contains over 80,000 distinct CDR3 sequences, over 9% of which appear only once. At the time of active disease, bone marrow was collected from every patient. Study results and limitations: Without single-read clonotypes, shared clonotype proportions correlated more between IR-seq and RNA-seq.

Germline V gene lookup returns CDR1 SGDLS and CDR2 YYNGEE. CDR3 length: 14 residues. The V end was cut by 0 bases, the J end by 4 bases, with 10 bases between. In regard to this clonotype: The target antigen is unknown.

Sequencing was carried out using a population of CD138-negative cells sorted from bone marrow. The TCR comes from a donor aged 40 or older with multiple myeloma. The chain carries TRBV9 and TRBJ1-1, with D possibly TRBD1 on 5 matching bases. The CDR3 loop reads CASSVGPGTTEAFF. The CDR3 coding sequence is TGTGCCAGCAGCGTAGGACCTGGGACCACTGAAGCTTTCTTT.